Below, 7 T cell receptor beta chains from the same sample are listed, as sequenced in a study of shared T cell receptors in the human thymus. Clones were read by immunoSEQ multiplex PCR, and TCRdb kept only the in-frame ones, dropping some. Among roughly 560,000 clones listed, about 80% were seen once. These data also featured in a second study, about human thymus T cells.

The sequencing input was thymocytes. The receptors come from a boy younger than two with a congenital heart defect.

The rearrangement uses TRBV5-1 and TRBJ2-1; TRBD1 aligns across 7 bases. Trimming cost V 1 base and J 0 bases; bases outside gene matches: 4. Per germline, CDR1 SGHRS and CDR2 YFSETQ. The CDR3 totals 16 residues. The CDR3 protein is CASSLTGATSYNEQFF. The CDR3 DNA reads TGCGCCAGCAGCTTGACAGGGGCCACCTCCTACAATGAGCAGTTCTTC.

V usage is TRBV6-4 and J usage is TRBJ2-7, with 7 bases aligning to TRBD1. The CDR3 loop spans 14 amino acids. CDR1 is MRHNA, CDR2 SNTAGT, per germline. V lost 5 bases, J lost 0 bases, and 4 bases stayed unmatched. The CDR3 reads CASSFRDSSYEQYF. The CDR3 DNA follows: TGTGCCAGCAGTTTCCGGGACAGCTCCTACGAGCAGTACTTC.

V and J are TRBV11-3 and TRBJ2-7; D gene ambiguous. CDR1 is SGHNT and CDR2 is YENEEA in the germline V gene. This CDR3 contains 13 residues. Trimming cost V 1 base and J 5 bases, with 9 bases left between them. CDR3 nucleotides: TGTGCCAGCAGCTTAGCTGAGTCCCACGAGCAGTACTTC. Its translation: CASSLAESHEQYF.

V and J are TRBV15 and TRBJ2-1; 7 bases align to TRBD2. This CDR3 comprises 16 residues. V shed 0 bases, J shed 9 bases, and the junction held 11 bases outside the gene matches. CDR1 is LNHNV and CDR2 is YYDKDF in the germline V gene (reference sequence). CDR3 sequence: CATSREGGRLPAEQFF. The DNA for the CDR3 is TGTGCCACCAGCAGAGAGGGAGGGCGTCTGCCGGCTGAGCAGTTCTTC.

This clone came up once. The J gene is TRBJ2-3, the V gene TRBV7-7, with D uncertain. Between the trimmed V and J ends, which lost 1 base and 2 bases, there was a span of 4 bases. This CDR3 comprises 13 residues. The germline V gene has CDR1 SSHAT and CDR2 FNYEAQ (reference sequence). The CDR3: CASSLVNTDTQYF. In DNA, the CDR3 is TGTGCCAGCAGCTTAGTTAACACAGATACGCAGTATTTT.

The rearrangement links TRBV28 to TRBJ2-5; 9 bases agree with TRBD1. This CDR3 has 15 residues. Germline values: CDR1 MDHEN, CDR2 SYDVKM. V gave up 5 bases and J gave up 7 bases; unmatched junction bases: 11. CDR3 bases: TGTGCCAGCAGTCCAGGGACAGGGATCGGGTCGACCCAGTACTTC. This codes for CASSPGTGIGSTQYF.

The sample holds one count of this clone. DNA of the CDR3: TGTGCCAGCAGTTCCAATCGTTCGGGGGAAGGAGCTTTCTTT. This gives the protein CASSSNRSGEGAFF. The V call is TRBV27, the J call TRBJ1-1, with a possible D match to TRBD1 (5 bases). This CDR3 comprises 14 residues. Germline CDR1 is MNHEY and CDR2 is SMNVEV (reference sequence). Trimming left V 4 bases short and J 10 bases short, with 19 bases between.